These 10 T cell receptor beta chains share one sample of origin, sequenced in a study of blood T cell repertoires in COVID-19. The protocol was immunoSEQ multiplex PCR, while the TCRdb copy is restricted to in-frame clones and leaves out a portion. The sample records 200,000 to 250,000 clones, over 65% being singletons. Material for sequencing was PBMCs or T cells enriched from blood (not recorded which). The receptors derive from a woman in her fifties or sixties who had recovered from COVID-19.

This chain connects TRBV12-3 or TRBV12-4 to TRBJ2-7, with 8 bases identical to TRBD1. V dropped 2 bases and J dropped 5; count of bases not matched to a gene: 2. The CDR3 loop spans 13 amino acids. The CDR3 DNA reads TGTGCCAGCAGTTTAACAGGGGGAGACGAGCAGTACTTC. Amino acid sequence: CASSLTGGDEQYF.

The rearrangement uses TRBV6-2 or TRBV6-3 and TRBJ2-1; 8 bases match TRBD2. The CDR3 covers 16 residues. From germline, CDR1 is MNHEY and CDR2 SVGEGT. V shed 2 bases and J 4 bases; nucleotides not matched to a gene: 7. Written as DNA, the CDR3 is TGTGCCAGCAGTTACGACGGGGGGGCCCTTTACAATGAGCAGTTCTTC. Encoded protein: CASSYDGGALYNEQFF.

CDR3 nucleotide sequence: TGTGCCAGTAGTCCCGGACAGGCGTCTAATTCACCCCTCCACTTT. This translates into CASSPGQASNSPLHF. The gene calls are TRBV19 and TRBJ1-6, with 7 positions matching TRBD1. After removal of 5 bases from V and 6 bases from J, the junction contained 7 bases not matched to a gene. The CDR3 consists of 15 residues. The germline V gene encodes CDR1 LNHDA and CDR2 SQIVND (reference sequence).

The V gene is TRBV5-5, the J gene TRBJ1-2; TRBD1 agrees at 8 bases. With 4 bases clipped from V and 3 bases from J, the junction kept 11 bases outside the gene matches. CDR1 and CDR2 from the germline V gene are SGHKS and YYEKEE (reference sequence). CDR3 length: 16 amino acids. The CDR3: CASSPQDRVGYYGYTF. The CDR3 DNA sequence: TGTGCCAGCAGCCCACAGGACAGGGTGGGTTACTATGGCTACACCTTC.

The chain couples TRBV7-9 to TRBJ1-2; 7 nucleotides align to TRBD1. Germline lookup yields CDR1 SEHNR and CDR2 FQNEAQ (reference sequence). The CDR3 spans 14 residues. Trimming removed 3 bases from V and 4 bases from J; junction bases left unmatched: 5. CDR3 amino acids: CASSFPTGAYGYTF. CDR3 nucleotides: TGTGCCAGCAGCTTCCCCACAGGGGCCTATGGCTACACCTTC.

This clone occurred once. The chain carries TRBV7-7 and TRBJ2-2, with 9 nucleotides matching TRBD1. Unmatched junction bases numbered 2, after V lost 5 bases and J lost 4 bases. The CDR3 consists of 14 residues. CDR1 and CDR2 from the germline V gene are SSHAT and FNYEAQ (reference sequence). The CDR3 bases are TGTGCCAGCAGCCAGACAGGGGGCACCGGGGAGCTGTTTTTT. Translating gives CASSQTGGTGELFF.

The chain has TRBV7-2 and TRBJ1-2; possibly TRBD1 for D (5 bases). The CDR3 sequence is 15 residues long. CDR1 is SGHTA and CDR2 is FQGNSA in the germline V gene. The V gene lost 6 bases and the J gene lost 3 bases, with 17 bases spanning the gap. DNA for the CDR3: TGTGCCAGCAGTCCCGCCGGACAACAGTACTATGGCTACACCTTC. This sequence encodes CASSPAGQQYYGYTF.

This sequence joins TRBV7-9 and TRBJ2-3, with D possibly being TRBD1 (5 bases). V was cut by 6 bases and J by 2 bases, with 21 bases left in between. The CDR3 consists of 17 residues. From germline, CDR1 is SEHNR and CDR2 FQNEAQ (reference sequence). The CDR3 sequence is CASSKPQGLDSTDTQYF. The CDR3 DNA reads as TGTGCCAGCAGTAAACCGCAGGGCCTTGACTCCACAGATACGCAGTATTTT.

J is TRBJ2-2 and V is TRBV7-2, with TRBD1 matching 8 bases. This CDR3 contains 16 residues. Looked up from germline, CDR1 is SGHTA and CDR2 is FQGNSA. V shed 2 bases, J shed 2 bases, and the junction held 4 bases outside the gene matches. As DNA, the CDR3 is TGTGCCAGCAGCTTATATCCAGGGGGCAACACCGGGGAGCTGTTTTTT. Translated, it gives CASSLYPGGNTGELFF.

This clone occurred once. The CDR3 loop reads CASSLLGQGGTDTQYF. CDR3 nucleotides: TGTGCCAGCAGCTTATTGGGACAGGGGGGAACAGATACGCAGTATTTT. J is TRBJ2-3 and V is TRBV7-2; 11 nucleotides align to TRBD1. V shed 2 bases, J shed 3 bases, and the junction held 4 bases outside the gene matches. The germline V gene encodes CDR1 SGHTA and CDR2 FQGNSA. The CDR3 totals 16 residues.